The 16 T cell receptor beta chains below all came from one sample that was sequenced in a study of neoadjuvant anti-PD-1 for oral cavity cancer. Produced via immunoSEQ multiplex PCR; TCRdb's table is partial and in-frame only. The sample has 18,000 or so clones, approximately 72% seen once; the top ten hold roughly 2.8%. The material was PBMCs, obtained before nivolumab (anti-PD-1) treatment. These receptor sequences come from a person aged 35 to 85 with oral cavity squamous cell carcinoma.

V usage is TRBV7-8 and J usage is TRBJ2-7; TRBD2 is a possible D gene (5 bases). V shed 0 bases and J shed 2 bases, with 8 bases lying between them. Germline assignment: CDR1 SGHVS and CDR2 FQNEAQ. The CDR3 is made up of 14 amino acids. This CDR3 is CASSLATTAYEQYF. The CDR3 coding sequence is TGTGCCAGCAGCTTAGCGACTACTGCCTACGAGCAGTACTTC.

The V call is TRBV27, the J call TRBJ1-4; 7 bases align to TRBD1. Trimming at V came to 0 bases and at J to 7 bases, leaving 5 bases not matched to a gene. The CDR3 is 15 residues long. Germline values: CDR1 MNHEY, CDR2 SMNVEV (reference sequence). This CDR3 is CASSLSRQGGEKLFF. The CDR3 DNA reads TGTGCCAGCAGTTTATCTCGACAGGGCGGTGAAAAACTGTTTTTT.

In its sample, this clone was seen a few times. This chain uses TRBV5-1 with TRBJ1-3, with D unresolved. The germline V gene has CDR1 SGHRS and CDR2 YFSETQ. The CDR3 runs 17 residues. The ends were cut back, 0 bases at V and 2 bases at J, with 15 bases in the middle. In DNA form, the CDR3 reads TGCGCCAGCAGCTTGGGTGGGTCAGAATACGCTGGAAACACCATATATTTT. Translation: CASSLGGSEYAGNTIYF.

This chain links TRBV5-6 with TRBJ2-6; D uncertain. The CDR3 length is 18 residues. V dropped 0 bases and J dropped 2 bases, with 15 bases sitting between them. The V gene's germline CDR1 is SGHDT and CDR2 YYEEEE. CDR3 coding DNA: TGTGCCAGCAGCTTGGGTAAGAAGGCTCCACCTGGGGCCAACGTCCTGACTTTC. Its protein is CASSLGKKAPPGANVLTF.

This clone was detected a few times. The chain joins TRBV9 to TRBJ1-3; D is ambiguous. V was trimmed by 0 bases and J by 0 bases, leaving 10 bases between them. The V gene's germline CDR1 is SGDLS and CDR2 YYNGEE. The CDR3 length is 16 residues. The CDR3 loop is CASSVDGSRSGNTIYF. The CDR3 DNA reads as TGTGCCAGCAGCGTAGACGGCAGCCGCTCTGGAAACACCATATATTTT.

This clone was seen once. V gene TRBV11-1 combines with J gene TRBJ2-3, with D tentatively TRBD2 (5 bases). This CDR3 comprises 12 residues. CDR1 SGHAT and CDR2 FQDESV come from the germline V gene (reference sequence). V lost 3 bases, J lost 5 bases, and 6 bases lay in between. In nucleotides, the CDR3 is TGTGCCAGCAGCTTGGCGGGAGATACGCAGTATTTT. It yields the protein CASSLAGDTQYF.

The V call is TRBV6-6, the J call TRBJ2-7; D unresolved. The ends were cut back, 6 bases at V and 6 bases at J, with 12 bases in the middle. The CDR3 spans 12 residues. Germline V gives CDR1 MNHNY, CDR2 SVGAGI (reference sequence). The CDR3 region has the DNA TGTGCCAGCAGCCACAAGGCTACCGAGCAGTACTTC. Translating gives CASSHKATEQYF.

The chain joins TRBV5-1 to TRBJ2-2, with D possibly matching TRBD1 (5 bases). V lost 4 bases, J lost 0 bases, and 10 bases lay in between. The CDR3 contains 15 residues. CDR1 and CDR2 from the germline V gene are SGHRS and YFSETQ. As DNA, the CDR3 is TGCGCCAGCAGCATGGACATTACGAACACCGGGGAGCTGTTTTTT. Residues: CASSMDITNTGELFF.

With respect to this clone: One end of the junction is discordant with germline, which a read error may explain. This chain connects TRBV2 to TRBJ2-2; D is perhaps TRBD1 (5 bases). CDR1 is SNHLY and CDR2 is FYNNEI in the germline V gene. The CDR3 loop spans 14 amino acids. The CDR3 is CASNGRANTGELFF. CDR3 DNA: TGTGCCAGCAACGGCAGGGCGAATACCGGGGAGCTGTTTTTT.

This clone was counted a few times. The V and J genes are TRBV2 and TRBJ2-7; D may be TRBD1 or TRBD2 (6 bases each). Germline V gene sequence: CDR1 SNHLY, CDR2 FYNNEI. The V end was cut by 5 bases, the J end by 2 bases, with 13 bases between. This CDR3 spans 14 amino acids. CDR3 loop: CASSTRGEAYEQYF. Written as DNA, the CDR3 is TGTGCCAGCAGTACGAGGGGGGAGGCCTACGAGCAGTACTTC.

This rearrangement joins TRBV20-1 to TRBJ2-5; TRBD1 might be the D (5 bases). Germline assignment: CDR1 DFQATT and CDR2 SNEGSKA (reference sequence). This CDR3 comprises 11 residues. Trimming took off 6 bases at V and 5 bases at J, with 10 bases between the two ends. The CDR3 region has the DNA TGCAGTGCCCCCAAGGGGGAGACCCAGTACTTC. Amino acid sequence: CSAPKGETQYF.

The chain uses TRBV19 and TRBJ2-2, with D unclear. The germline gives CDR1 LNHDA, CDR2 SQIVND (reference sequence). Trimming took off 8 bases at V and 1 base at J, with 8 bases between the two ends. The CDR3 has 13 amino acids. CDR3 loop: CASELVNTGELFF. DNA of the CDR3: TGTGCCAGTGAGTTGGTGAACACCGGGGAGCTGTTTTTT.

The chain employs TRBV25-1 and TRBJ1-1; D is ambiguous. This CDR3 is 14 amino acids long. V lost 1 base and J lost 1, with 7 bases in between. Looked up from germline, CDR1 is MGHDK and CDR2 is SYGVNS. The CDR3 spells CASSEWTANTEAFF. The CDR3 coding sequence is TGTGCCAGCAGTGAATGGACGGCGAACACTGAAGCTTTCTTT. Full variable domain (remainder filled in from reference TRBV25-1 and TRBJ1-1): EADIYQTPRYLVIGTGKKITLECSQTMGHDKMYWYQQDPGMELHLIHYSYGVNSTEKGDLSSESTVSRIRTEHFPLTLESARPSHTSQYLCASSEWTANTEAFFGQGTRLTVV.

V gene TRBV10-1 combines with J gene TRBJ2-1, with 8 bases aligning to TRBD1. Germline lookup yields CDR1 WNHNN and CDR2 SYGVQD (reference sequence). This CDR3 has 15 amino acids. V was clipped by 5 bases and J by 9 bases; unmatched bases: 12. CDR3 region: CASSSRTGPYAEQFF. The CDR3 bases are TGCGCCAGCAGTTCCCGGACAGGGCCCTACGCTGAGCAGTTCTTC.

V gene TRBV27 combines with J gene TRBJ2-3, with 8 bases aligning to TRBD2. V dropped 6 bases and J dropped 5; count of bases not matched to a gene: 10. The CDR3 extends over 15 amino acids. CDR1 is MNHEY, CDR2 SMNVEV, per germline (reference sequence). Written as DNA, the CDR3 is TGTGCCAGCAGCGGGGCGGGGGGCATAGGAGATACGCAGTATTTT. Amino acids: CASSGAGGIGDTQYF.

This clone was seen a handful of times. This chain links TRBV2 with TRBJ2-2, with a possible D match to TRBD2 (6 bases). The CDR3 has 13 amino acids. V shed 8 bases and J shed 4 bases, with 11 bases lying between them. The germline gives CDR1 SNHLY, CDR2 FYNNEI. CDR3 sequence (DNA): TGTGCCAGCCGACTAGTTCCCACCGGGGAGCTGTTTTTT. This encodes CASRLVPTGELFF.